This T cell receptor (beta chain) was captured by sequencing in a study of cytomegalovirus exposure and HLA in healthy donors. Study results and limitations: Relative to the approximately 680-donor mean, N-insertions were reportedly fewer in an Asian-associated ancestry cluster in a later analysis. For most TCR sequences rarity was the rule, although some public TCRs occurred in many donors.

Primers: 60 Vbeta forward and 13 Jbeta reverse. Assay used: immunoSEQ multiplex PCR; TCRdb lists only in-frame clones, some missing. The sample holds around 120,000 clones, roughly three fifths seen once. A word on this clone: Antigen: not known.

V was clipped by 1 base and J by 1 base, with 10 bases between them. The CDR3 sequence is 15 residues long. Per germline, CDR1 SGHTA and CDR2 FQGNSA. The sequence was obtained from a man between 25 and 39 years old in good health and CMV-seropositive. The source material was PBMCs. The chain links TRBV7-2 to TRBJ1-1, with D tentatively TRBD1 (5 bases). The CDR3, as DNA: TGTGCCAGCAGCTTAGTTACAGGCCAGAACACTGAAGCTTTCTTT. This encodes CASSLVTGQNTEAFF.